A single sample is the source of the 13 T cell receptor beta chains below, sequenced in a study of T cells in women clearing cervical HPV infection. Only in-frame clones appear in the TCRdb table, and some are missing; sequencing was by immunoSEQ multiplex PCR. Here the sample table reports 13,000 to 15,000 clones. Sequencing was carried out using blood buffy coat. Every receptor here comes from a woman between 18 and 70 years old with a cervical HPV16 infection that either progressed to CIN3+ or cleared (not recorded which).

In regard to this clone: The read stops 3 residues short of the end of the CDR3; the missing end is completed from the germline J gene. This chain joins TRBV5-1 and TRBJ2-3; TRBD2 matches at 14 bases. Germline assignment: CDR1 SGHRS and CDR2 YFSETQ. CDR3 length equals 18 residues. V gave up 0 bases and J gave up 1 base; unmatched junction bases: 4. This CDR3 is CASSLGLAGGRGTDTQYF. CDR3 bases read: TGCGCCAGCAGCTTGGGACTAGCGGGGGGGCGAGGCACAGATACG.

Notes on this clone: The DNA ends 3 residues before the CDR3 does, and the rest of the CDR3 is filled in from the germline J gene. The chain employs TRBV18 and TRBJ2-3; D call uncertain. The germline CDR1 and CDR2 sequences are KGHSH and LQKENI. The CDR3 spans 11 residues. The CDR3 region is CASSQQETQYF. CDR3 bases read: TGTGCCAGCTCACAACAAGAGACG.

Regarding this clone: The CDR3 is cut off 3 residues early in the read; its end comes from the germline J gene. This sequence joins TRBV7-2 and TRBJ1-2; TRBD1 matches at 8 bases. Looked up from germline, CDR1 is SGHTA and CDR2 is FQGNSA. The CDR3 consists of 14 residues. The chain's CDR3 is CASSFQDRVYDYTF. CDR3 DNA, as far as it was read: TGTGCCAGCAGCTTTCAGGACAGGGTGTACGAC.

Note on this clone: The CDR3 extends 3 residues past the end of the read, so its final part is completed from the germline J gene. V gene TRBV5-1 combines with J gene TRBJ2-3; 9 bases are shared with TRBD1. CDR1 is SGHRS and CDR2 is YFSETQ in the germline V gene. The CDR3 is made up of 15 amino acids. The CDR3 bases that were read are TGCGCCAGCAGCCCAGGGACAGGGCTAGGGGAGACG. Translation gives CASSPGTGLGET. The entire CDR3 sequence reads CASSPGTGLGETQYF.

Concerning this clone itself: Read coverage stops 3 residues before the CDR3 terminus; the germline J gene supplies the remainder. The rearrangement links TRBV24-1 to TRBJ2-3; 11 positions match TRBD2. Per the germline V gene, CDR1 is KGHDR and CDR2 is SFDVKD. The junction had 7 bases not matched to a gene; V was cut back by 5 bases and J by 7 bases. This CDR3 contains 15 residues. The CDR3 is CATSVPTSGAYTQYF. The CDR3 DNA, read in part, is TGTGCCACCAGTGTCCCGACTAGCGGGGCATATACG.

With respect to this clone: The read comes to an end 3 residues before the CDR3 does, leaving the germline J gene to fill in the end. This chain joins TRBV5-1 and TRBJ1-6; 8 nucleotides line up with TRBD1. Germline CDR1 reads SGHRS; CDR2 reads YFSETQ. The CDR3 is 14 residues long. After removal of 7 bases from V and 5 bases from J, the junction contained 5 bases not matched to a gene. This chain's CDR3 is CASSGQGDNSPLHF. CDR3 DNA (partial): TGCGCCAGCTCCGGACAGGGAGATAATTCACCC.

CDR3 bases read: TGTGCCAGTTCCTCTAGCGGGGGATACCAAGAGACC. As protein: CASSSSGGYQET. The full-length CDR3 reads as CASSSSGGYQETQYF. The gene calls are TRBV19 and TRBJ2-5, with 10 bases fitting TRBD2. The read halts 3 residues ahead of the CDR3 end, with the missing end drawn from the germline J gene. The CDR3 extends over 15 amino acids. The V segment lost 8 bases and the J segment 0 bases; nucleotides outside the gene matches: 6. CDR1 and CDR2 (germline): LNHDA, SQIVND (reference sequence).

Points on this clone: The read stops 3 residues short of the end of the CDR3; the missing end is completed from the germline J gene. The rearrangement uses TRBV5-1 and TRBJ1-2; D is undetermined. The CDR3 is made up of 17 amino acids. Germline CDR1 reads SGHRS; CDR2 reads YFSETQ. V dropped 0 bases and J dropped 5 bases, with 20 bases sitting between them. The part of the CDR3 DNA that was read is TGCGCCAGCAGCTTGGGGTCAGTTCGACAATCGAGGTATGGC. Translated, it gives CASSLGSVRQSRYG. The complete CDR3 protein is CASSLGSVRQSRYGYTF.

The sequenced part of the CDR3 DNA is TGTGCCAGCAGTCAGAGCCGCGGAGGCTCCTACGAG. This gives the protein CASSQSRGGSYE. The whole CDR3 reads CASSQSRGGSYEQYF. The chain is built from TRBV2 and TRBJ2-7, with a tentative D call TRBD2 (5 bases). The DNA ends 3 residues before the CDR3 does, and the rest of the CDR3 is filled in from the germline J gene. Germline assignment: CDR1 SNHLY and CDR2 FYNNEI. Trimming removed 5 bases from V and 0 bases from J, with 14 bases in between. This CDR3 is built from 15 residues.

About this clone: Coverage ceases 3 residues before the CDR3 finishes, and the germline J gene fills in the end. V gene TRBV12-3 or TRBV12-4 combines with J gene TRBJ2-2, with D possibly TRBD2 on 5 matching bases. The V end was cut by 6 bases, the J end by 3 bases, with 8 bases between. This CDR3 has 13 amino acids. The sequenced part of the CDR3 DNA is TGTGCCAGCAGCTTCGGGGACACCGGGGAG. This gives the protein CASSFGDTGE. The CDR3 reads in full as CASSFGDTGELFF.

Remarks on this clone: The read ends 3 residues before the CDR3 terminus; that terminus is restored from the germline J gene. The V gene is TRBV18, the J gene TRBJ2-2, with a possible D match to TRBD1 (6 bases). The germline V gene has CDR1 KGHSH and CDR2 LQKENI. This CDR3 comprises 18 residues. The DNA read from the CDR3 is TGTGCCAGCTCACCCTTACAGGGCTTGAGCTCAGGGGCCAACGTG. Its translation is CASSPLQGLSSGANV. The complete CDR3 protein is CASSPLQGLSSGANVLFF.

Comment on this clone: The read is 3 residues too short to cover the CDR3 end, so that end is filled in from the germline J gene. The chain recombines TRBV7-3 with TRBJ1-1; a weak D match, TRBD1 (5 bases). Germline V gene data show CDR1 as SGHTA and CDR2 as FQGTGA. Trimming removed 5 bases at V and 2 bases at J, with 18 bases between. There are 16 residues in the CDR3. CDR3 bases read: TGTGCCAGCAGCATCACCGGGACTCTGGGAAACACTGAA. Translated: CASSITGTLGNTE. The entire CDR3 protein reads CASSITGTLGNTEAFF.

Turning to this clone: Compared with germline, one end of the junction differs, possibly owing to a read error. The CDR3 bases that were read are TGTGCCGGCAGAAGGGGGGGAAGCTCCTACGAG. This codes for CAGRRGGSSYE. The CDR3 in its entirety is CAGRRGGSSYEQYF. This chain connects TRBV6-2 or TRBV6-3 to TRBJ2-7; D possibly corresponds to TRBD2 (7 bases). The CDR3 goes on 3 residues after the read ends, and that part is filled in from the germline J gene. This CDR3 has 14 amino acids. Germline values: CDR1 MNHEY, CDR2 SVGEGT.